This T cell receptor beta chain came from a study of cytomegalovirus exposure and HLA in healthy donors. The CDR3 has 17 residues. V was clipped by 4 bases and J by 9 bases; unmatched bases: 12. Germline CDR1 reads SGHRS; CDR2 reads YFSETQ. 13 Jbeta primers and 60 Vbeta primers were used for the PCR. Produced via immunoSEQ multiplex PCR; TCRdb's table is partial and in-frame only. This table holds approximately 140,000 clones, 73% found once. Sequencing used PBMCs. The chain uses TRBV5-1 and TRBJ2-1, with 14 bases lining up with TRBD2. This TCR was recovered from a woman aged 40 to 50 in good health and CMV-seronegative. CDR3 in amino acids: CASSAILGTSGGSEQFF. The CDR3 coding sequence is TGCGCCAGCAGCGCAATTCTGGGGACTAGCGGGGGTAGTGAGCAGTTCTTC.